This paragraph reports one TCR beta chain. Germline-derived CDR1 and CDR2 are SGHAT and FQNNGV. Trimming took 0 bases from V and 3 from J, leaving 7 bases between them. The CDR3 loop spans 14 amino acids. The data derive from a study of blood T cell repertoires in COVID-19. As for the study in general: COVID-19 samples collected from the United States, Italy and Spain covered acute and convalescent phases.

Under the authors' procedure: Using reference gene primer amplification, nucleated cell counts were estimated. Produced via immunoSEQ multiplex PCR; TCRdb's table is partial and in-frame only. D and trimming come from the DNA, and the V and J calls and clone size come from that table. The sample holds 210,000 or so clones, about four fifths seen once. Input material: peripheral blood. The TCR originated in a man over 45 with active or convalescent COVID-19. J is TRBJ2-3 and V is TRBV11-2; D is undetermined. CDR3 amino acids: CASSLDRSTDTQYF. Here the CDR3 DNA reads TGTGCCAGCAGCTTAGATCGCAGTACAGATACGCAGTATTTT. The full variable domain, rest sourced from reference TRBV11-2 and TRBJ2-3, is EAGVAQSPRYKIIEKRQSVAFWCNPISGHATLYWYQQILGQGPKLLIQFQNNGVVDDSQLPKDRFSAERLKGVDSTLKIQPAKLEDSAVYLCASSLDRSTDTQYFGPGTRLTVL.